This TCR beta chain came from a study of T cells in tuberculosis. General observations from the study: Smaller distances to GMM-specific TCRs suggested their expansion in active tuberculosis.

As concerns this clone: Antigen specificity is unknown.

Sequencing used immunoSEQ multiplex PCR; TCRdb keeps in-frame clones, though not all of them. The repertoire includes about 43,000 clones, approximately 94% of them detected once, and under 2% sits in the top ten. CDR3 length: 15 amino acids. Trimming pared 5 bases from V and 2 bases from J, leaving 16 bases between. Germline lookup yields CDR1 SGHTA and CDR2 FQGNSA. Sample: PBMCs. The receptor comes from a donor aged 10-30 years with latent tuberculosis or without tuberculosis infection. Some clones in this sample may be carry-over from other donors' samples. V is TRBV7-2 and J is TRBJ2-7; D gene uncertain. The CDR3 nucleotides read TGTGCCAGCAGCCCGGCCGGGTCGTTTCCCTACGAGCAGTACTTC. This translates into CASSPAGSFPYEQYF.